This T cell receptor beta chain was captured in a study of blood T cell repertoires in COVID-19. Turning to the study itself: Sources were T cells, B-cell-depleted T cells, or PBMCs; the material itself was cDNA or gDNA.

In the source study's methods: Reference gene primer amplification gave nucleated cell count estimates. The method was immunoSEQ multiplex PCR; TCRdb's version includes in-frame clones alone and lacks a portion of them. The DNA gave D and trimming, while V, J and clone size come from that table. The top ten hold 0.83% of the sample, which has approximately 70,000 clones, 70% to 85% seen once. Trimming took 1 base from V and 0 from J, leaving 12 bases between them. The CDR3 spans 16 residues. Germline V gene lookup returns CDR1 KGHSH and CDR2 LQKENI. The TCR sequence derives from a woman in her 70s with acute or convalescent COVID-19. Material: peripheral blood. This chain links TRBV18 with TRBJ2-5; D might be TRBD1 (5 bases). CDR3 DNA sequence: TGTGCCAGCTCACCACGGCAGGGAAAGTACCAAGAGACCCAGTACTTC. This gives the protein CASSPRQGKYQETQYF.